The 25 T cell receptor beta chains listed next were all sequenced from one sample in a study of cytotoxic CD8 clonotypes in ibrutinib-treated CLL. Some clones are missing from TCRdb's copy, which holds only in-frame ones; the method was immunoSEQ multiplex PCR. The sample contains tens of thousands of clones, 65% of which appear only once. Here the sequenced sample was PBMCs, taken after 24 months of ibrutinib treatment. These receptors all come from a human donor with chronic lymphocytic leukemia.

CDR3 nucleotides: TGTGCCAGCAGCTTGAGGGGGACAGATACGCAGTATTTT. Protein: CASSLRGTDTQYF. The J gene is TRBJ2-3, the V gene TRBV5-4, with D perhaps matching TRBD1 (6 bases). V shed 1 base and J shed 3 bases, with 6 bases lying between them. This CDR3 is 13 amino acids long. The germline V gene encodes CDR1 SGHNT and CDR2 YYREEE (reference sequence).

This clone was seen a few times. The V and J genes are TRBV7-9 and TRBJ2-7, with 7 bases that match TRBD2. This CDR3 is built from 15 residues. Germline loops: CDR1 SEHNR, CDR2 FQNEAQ (reference sequence). Unmatched junction bases numbered 7, after V lost 2 bases and J lost 3 bases. Here the CDR3 DNA reads TGTGCCAGCAGCTTACCTTCGGGGGGAAGCTACGAGCAGTACTTC. Translating it yields CASSLPSGGSYEQYF.

The rearrangement links TRBV28 to TRBJ2-1; tentatively, D is TRBD1 (5 bases). Deletions cut 7 bases from V and 9 bases from J, with 19 bases between. The CDR3 has 14 amino acids. The V gene's germline CDR1 is MDHEN and CDR2 SYDVKM. DNA of the CDR3: TGTGCCAGCACAGGGAACGCGTGGAGAGGTGAGCAGTTCTTC. Its protein product is CASTGNAWRGEQFF.

The rearrangement joins TRBV11-2 to TRBJ2-7; possibly TRBD1 for D (6 bases). V was trimmed by 5 bases and J by 0 bases, leaving 23 bases between them. Germline V lookup: CDR1 SGHAT, CDR2 FQNNGV. CDR3 size: 18 residues. The CDR3 sequence: CASSHRGKSGDLSYEQYF. CDR3 nucleotide sequence: TGTGCCAGCAGCCATAGAGGGAAATCAGGGGATCTCTCCTACGAGCAGTACTTC.

V is TRBV7-3 and J is TRBJ2-1; 13 nucleotides agree with TRBD2. V was clipped by 6 bases and J by 7 bases; unmatched bases: 9. The CDR3 length is 16 residues. Germline CDR1 reads SGHTA; CDR2 reads FQGTGA. CDR3 loop: CASSATGLAGWNEQFF. The CDR3 nucleotides are TGTGCCAGCAGTGCCACGGGACTAGCGGGATGGAATGAGCAGTTCTTC.

The chain couples TRBV2 to TRBJ2-3, with D perhaps TRBD2 (6 bases). Germline V CDR1 and CDR2: SNHLY, FYNNEI. The length of the CDR3 is 13 residues. Trimming removed 2 bases at V and 4 bases at J, with 7 bases between. CDR3 sequence (DNA): TGTGCCAGCAGTGAAACGGGAGCAGATACGCAGTATTTT. Its translation is CASSETGADTQYF. The variable domain in full, with the rest retrieved from reference TRBV2 and TRBJ2-3, is EPEVTQTPSHQVTQMGQEVILRCVPISNHLYFYWYRQILGQKVEFLVSFYNNEISEKSEIFDDQFSVERPDGSNFTLKIRSTKLEDSAMYFCASSETGADTQYFGPGTRLTVL.

The rearrangement uses TRBV7-8 and TRBJ1-5; D unresolved. The germline V gene has CDR1 SGHVS and CDR2 FQNEAQ. This CDR3 comprises 12 residues. Trimming cost V 1 base and J 10 bases, with 8 bases left between them. DNA for the CDR3: TGTGCCAGCAGCTTAGTCTTCAGCCCCCAGCATTTT. Protein product: CASSLVFSPQHF.

This chain's CDR3 is CAWGANTIYF. In DNA form, the CDR3 reads TGTGCCTGGGGGGCCAACACCATATATTTT. V gene TRBV30 combines with J gene TRBJ1-3; weak D call: TRBD1 (5 bases). Germline loops: CDR1 GTSNPN, CDR2 SVGIG (reference sequence). CDR3 size: 10 residues. V dropped 5 bases and J dropped 7 bases, with 6 bases sitting between them.

The V and J genes are TRBV9 and TRBJ1-1; no firm D call. Trimming stripped 0 bases from V and 6 bases from J, with 15 bases between. This CDR3 contains 15 residues. From germline, CDR1 is SGDLS and CDR2 YYNGEE. The CDR3 DNA sequence: TGTGCCAGCAGCGTAGGGATTACCTCAGGCGCTGAAGCTTTCTTT. The encoded protein is CASSVGITSGAEAFF.

J is TRBJ2-1 and V is TRBV2; a weak D match, TRBD1 (6 bases). Germline loops: CDR1 SNHLY, CDR2 FYNNEI. Deletions cut 5 bases from V and 5 bases from J, with 10 bases between. The CDR3 sequence is 13 residues long. The DNA of the CDR3 is TGTGCCAGCAGTCTGGGACAAAACAATGAGCAGTTCTTC. Its protein product is CASSLGQNNEQFF. The entire variable domain, with the rest obtained from reference TRBV2 and TRBJ2-1, is as follows: EPEVTQTPSHQVTQMGQEVILRCVPISNHLYFYWYRQILGQKVEFLVSFYNNEISEKSEIFDDQFSVERPDGSNFTLKIRSTKLEDSAMYFCASSLGQNNEQFFGPGTRLTVL.

The CDR3 bases are TGTGCCAGCAGTTTTGATGGTTGGGGTGAAAAACTGTTTTTT. It encodes CASSFDGWGEKLFF. This chain links TRBV27 with TRBJ1-4; D unclear. The CDR3 sequence is 14 residues long. Trimming pared 3 bases from V and 7 bases from J, leaving 12 bases between. The germline CDR1 and CDR2 sequences are MNHEY and SMNVEV (reference sequence).

The chain's CDR3 is CASKPGRGGVQPQHF. The CDR3 nucleotides are TGTGCCAGCAAACCCGGACGGGGGGGCGTTCAGCCCCAGCATTTT. The rearrangement links TRBV2 to TRBJ1-5, with a weak D call TRBD1 (6 bases). Trimming pared 7 bases from V and 6 bases from J, leaving 19 bases between. Germline values: CDR1 SNHLY, CDR2 FYNNEI. CDR3 length: 15 residues.

The rearrangement joins TRBV7-9 to TRBJ2-5; D call uncertain. Per germline, CDR1 SEHNR and CDR2 FQNEAQ (reference sequence). The CDR3 length is 11 residues. Trimming stripped 8 bases from V and 2 bases from J, with 6 bases between. For the CDR3, the DNA is TGTGCCAGCGCAGAGCAAGAGACCCAGTACTTC. This codes for CASAEQETQYF.

Only a few counts were recorded for this clone. The V and J genes are TRBV14 and TRBJ1-1; TRBD1 aligns across 7 bases. V shed 1 base, J shed 8 bases, and the junction held 19 bases outside the gene matches. This CDR3 comprises 18 residues. Per germline, CDR1 SGHDN and CDR2 FVKESK. The CDR3 region is CASSQGGGTALNFREAFF. The CDR3 nucleotides are TGTGCCAGCAGCCAAGGAGGGGGGACAGCCTTAAACTTTAGAGAAGCTTTCTTT. Together with reference TRBV14 and TRBJ1-1, the CDR3 gives the full variable domain: EAGVTQFPSHSVIEKGQTVTLRCDPISGHDNLYWYRRVMGKEIKFLLHFVKESKQDESGMPNNRFLAERTGGTYSTLKVQPAELEDSGVYFCASSQGGGTALNFREAFFGQGTRLTVV.

The V call is TRBV7-3, the J call TRBJ2-5; D may be TRBD2 (6 bases). With 1 base removed from V and 5 bases from J, the gap between germline ends came to 17 bases. The CDR3 spans 16 residues. The germline V gene has CDR1 SGHTA and CDR2 FQGTGA. This CDR3 reads CASSLMGRGLQETQYF. In DNA, the CDR3 is TGTGCCAGCAGCTTAATGGGTAGGGGACTCCAGGAGACCCAGTACTTC.

V usage is TRBV7-9 and J usage is TRBJ1-5; D unclear. The CDR3 loop spans 11 amino acids. V was pared by 9 bases and J by 5 bases, with 8 bases between. Germline V gene sequence: CDR1 SEHNR, CDR2 FQNEAQ (reference sequence). The CDR3 DNA reads as TGTGCCAGAAGCACCGATCAGCCCCAGCATTTT. Protein product: CARSTDQPQHF.

This clone was seen more than once but under ten times. V usage is TRBV30 and J usage is TRBJ2-1; 8 bases line up with TRBD2. With V trimmed by 3 bases and J by 6 bases, 10 bases remained unmatched. The germline CDR1 and CDR2 sequences are GTSNPN and SVGIG (reference sequence). The CDR3 runs 15 residues. CDR3 coding DNA: TGTGCCTGGAGGGGGGAGAGCGGGAGAATCAATGAGCAGTTCTTC. It codes for CAWRGESGRINEQFF.

This rearrangement joins TRBV18 to TRBJ1-6; 7 bases are a match to TRBD1. V trimming: 3 bases; J trimming: 1 base; junction bases outside the gene matches: 6. Germline CDR1 reads KGHSH; CDR2 reads LQKENI. This CDR3 is built from 17 residues. The DNA of the CDR3 is TGTGCCAGCTCACCCCGACAGGGTGTATCCTATAATTCACCCCTCCACTTT. Its translation: CASSPRQGVSYNSPLHF.

Ten or more counts support this clone. V usage is TRBV4-1 and J usage is TRBJ1-6, with D unresolved. The CDR3 is 13 residues long. Trimming cost V 1 base and J 14 bases, with 12 bases left between them. CDR1 MGHRA and CDR2 YSYEKL come from the germline V gene. CDR3 in DNA: TGCGCCAGCAGCCAAGGGCAAGGGCAAACCCTCCACTTT. This sequence encodes CASSQGQGQTLHF.

This clone came up once. V gene TRBV7-2 combines with J gene TRBJ2-4, with D unclear. The CDR3 runs 14 residues. The germline gives CDR1 SGHTA, CDR2 FQGNSA. The V end lost 0 bases, the J end lost 0 bases, and 3 bases lay between the germline ends. The CDR3 sequence is CASSLAGAKNIQYF. The CDR3 DNA reads as TGTGCCAGCAGCTTAGCGGGAGCCAAAAACATTCAGTACTTC.

The rearrangement joins TRBV6-5 to TRBJ2-3; 8 bases align to TRBD2. Trimming cost V 8 bases and J 4 bases; bases outside gene matches: 11. Per germline, CDR1 MNHEY and CDR2 SVGAGI. The CDR3 spans 15 residues. The CDR3 sequence is CASSLLAGSSDTQYF. The CDR3 nucleotides are TGTGCCAGCTCCTTATTAGCGGGAAGTTCAGATACGCAGTATTTT.

The chain is built from TRBV2 and TRBJ2-1, with D hard to call. V was shortened by 8 bases and J by 15 bases, with 20 bases between the two germline ends. The CDR3 has 12 amino acids. The V gene's germline CDR1 is SNHLY and CDR2 FYNNEI. The CDR3 loop reads CASSFKLRSRFF. The DNA for the CDR3 is TGTGCCAGCTCCTTTAAACTACGAAGTCGGTTCTTC.

V usage is TRBV6-5 and J usage is TRBJ2-5; D may be TRBD1 (6 bases). The CDR3 runs 14 residues. V was shortened by 5 bases and J by 2 bases, with 12 bases between the two germline ends. Germline V CDR1 and CDR2: MNHEY, SVGAGI. The CDR3 reads CASSPGHTQETQYF. The CDR3 DNA follows: TGTGCCAGCAGTCCGGGACATACTCAAGAGACCCAGTACTTC.

This clone was picked up a small number of times. V gene TRBV2 combines with J gene TRBJ1-5; 8 bases are shared with TRBD1. Germline loops: CDR1 SNHLY, CDR2 FYNNEI. V lost 3 bases and J lost 4; bases outside the gene matches: 5. The CDR3 contains 15 residues. CDR3 in amino acids: CASSDSRQGNQPQHF. The CDR3 coding sequence is TGTGCCAGCAGTGATTCTCGACAGGGGAATCAGCCCCAGCATTTT. Variable domain in full (rest from reference TRBV2 and TRBJ1-5): EPEVTQTPSHQVTQMGQEVILRCVPISNHLYFYWYRQILGQKVEFLVSFYNNEISEKSEIFDDQFSVERPDGSNFTLKIRSTKLEDSAMYFCASSDSRQGNQPQHFGDGTRLSIL.

This clone was counted between two and nine times. V is TRBV30 and J is TRBJ1-3; D is unresolved. The V end lost 3 bases, the J end lost 2 bases, and 8 bases lay between the germline ends. Germline-derived CDR1 and CDR2 are GTSNPN and SVGIG (reference sequence). This CDR3 comprises 13 residues. CDR3 amino acids: CAWRGGAGNTIYF. The CDR3 DNA follows: TGTGCCTGGAGAGGCGGTGCTGGAAACACCATATATTTT.